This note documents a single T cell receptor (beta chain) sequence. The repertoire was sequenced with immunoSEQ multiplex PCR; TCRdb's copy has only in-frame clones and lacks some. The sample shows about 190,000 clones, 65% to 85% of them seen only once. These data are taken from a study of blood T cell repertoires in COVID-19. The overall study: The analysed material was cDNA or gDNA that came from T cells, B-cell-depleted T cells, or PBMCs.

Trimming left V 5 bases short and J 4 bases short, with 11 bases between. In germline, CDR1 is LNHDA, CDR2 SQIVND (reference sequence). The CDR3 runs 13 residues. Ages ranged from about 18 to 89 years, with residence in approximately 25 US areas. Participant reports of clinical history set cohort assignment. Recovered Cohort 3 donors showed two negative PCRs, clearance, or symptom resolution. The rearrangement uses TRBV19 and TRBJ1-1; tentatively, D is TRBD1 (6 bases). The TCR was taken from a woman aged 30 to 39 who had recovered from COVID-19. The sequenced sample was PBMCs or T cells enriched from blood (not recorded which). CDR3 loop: CASSQQGFTEAFF. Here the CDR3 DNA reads TGTGCCAGTAGTCAACAGGGTTTCACTGAAGCTTTCTTT. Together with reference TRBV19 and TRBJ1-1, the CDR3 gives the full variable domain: DGGITQSPKYLFRKEGQNVTLSCEQNLNHDAMYWYRQDPGQGLRLIYYSQIVNDFQKGDIAEGYSVSREKKESFPLTVTSAQKNPTAFYLCASSQQGFTEAFFGQGTRLTVV.